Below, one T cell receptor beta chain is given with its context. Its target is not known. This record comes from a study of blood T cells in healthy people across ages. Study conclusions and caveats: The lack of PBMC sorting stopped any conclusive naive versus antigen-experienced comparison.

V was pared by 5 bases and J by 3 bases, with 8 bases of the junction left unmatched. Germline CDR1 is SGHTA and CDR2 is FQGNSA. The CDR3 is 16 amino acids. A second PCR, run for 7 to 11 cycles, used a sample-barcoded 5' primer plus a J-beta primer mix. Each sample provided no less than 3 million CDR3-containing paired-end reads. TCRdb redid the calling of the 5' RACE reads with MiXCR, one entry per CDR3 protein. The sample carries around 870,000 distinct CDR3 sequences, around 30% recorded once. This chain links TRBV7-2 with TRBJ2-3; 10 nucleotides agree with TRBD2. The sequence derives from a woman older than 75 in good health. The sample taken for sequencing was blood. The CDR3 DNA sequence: TGTGCCAGCAGCAAACCTAGCGGGAGCGGAACAGATACGCAGTATTTT. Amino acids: CASSKPSGSGTDTQYF.